The entry below describes one TCR beta chain. Its cognate antigen is unknown. The data are from a study of shared clonotypes between healthy human individuals. Study as a whole: For every donor, three CD4 naive, three CD4 memory, two CD8 naive and one CD8 memory plates were used.

It was CD45RO-negative cells, positively selected for CCR7, that made up naive CD8 cells, with terminally differentiated effector memory CD45RA+ cells excluded. The CDR3 is 9 residues long. The V and J ends lost 6 bases and 8 bases respectively, with 7 bases between them. The V gene's germline CDR1 is DFQATT and CDR2 SNEGSKA (reference sequence). The run depth of the assay was deep. Sequencing was performed with immunoSEQ multiplex PCR; in TCRdb, only in-frame clones are kept and a portion is missing. The table records 550,000 to 750,000 clones, 95% to 96% of them present only once. Whole-study results and caveats: Sorted-subset sequencing, rarefaction showed, was incomplete despite large depth.

The sample comprised naive CD8+ T cells sorted from blood. The chain links TRBV20-1 to TRBJ1-2, with D unclear. The clonotype comes from a woman aged 25 to 39 in good health. In nucleotides, the CDR3 is TGCAGTGCCCCCGAAGGCTACACCTTC. Translation gives CSAPEGYTF.